One sample yielded the 14 T cell receptor beta chains listed below, sequenced in a study of blood T cell repertoires in COVID-19. Repertoires were generated with immunoSEQ multiplex PCR, while TCRdb's copy carries only in-frame clones and drops some. This table has over 400,000 clones, around 90% appearing once. Sequencing was performed on peripheral blood. The receptors here all came from a woman aged 50 to 65 with COVID-19, enrolled during active disease.

V usage is TRBV19 and J usage is TRBJ1-6; TRBD1 is a possible D gene (6 bases). The germline gives CDR1 LNHDA, CDR2 SQIVND (reference sequence). V dropped 3 bases and J dropped 6 bases, with 12 bases sitting between them. The length of the CDR3 is 15 residues. CDR3 coding DNA: TGTGCCAGTAGTATCCAGCGACAGGCTAATTCACCCCTCCACTTT. This encodes CASSIQRQANSPLHF.

This clone has just one count. The same CDR3 arises from other DNA sequences in this sample as well. The chain employs TRBV6-5 and TRBJ1-5; 7 bases line up with TRBD1. This CDR3 comprises 13 residues. The trim removed 5 bases at V and 6 bases at J, leaving 4 bases unmatched. Germline V lookup: CDR1 MNHEY, CDR2 SVGAGI. CDR3 loop: CASSPTGTQPQHF. The CDR3 nucleotides are TGTGCCAGCAGTCCGACAGGGACTCAGCCCCAGCATTTT.

The chain employs TRBV21-1 and TRBJ1-4; the table names TRBD1, a call not compared with the DNA. TRBV21-1 is described as a pseudogene. There are 13 residues in the CDR3. The CDR3 protein is CASDLQGTEKLFF. In nucleotides, the CDR3 is TGTGCCAGCGATCTACAGGGTACTGAAAAACTGTTTTTT.

V gene TRBV24-1 combines with J gene TRBJ2-7; TRBD2 aligns across 14 bases. In germline, CDR1 is KGHDR, CDR2 SFDVKD. Trimming took 4 bases from V and 3 from J; bases not matched to a gene: 4. The CDR3 has 16 amino acids. CDR3 in DNA: TGTGCCACCAGTGACCCAGGACTAGCGGGGGGCTACGAGCAGTACTTC. Amino acid sequence: CATSDPGLAGGYEQYF.

This sequence joins TRBV5-1 and TRBJ2-5; a possible D gene is TRBD2 (6 bases). The V gene lost 4 bases and the J gene lost 7 bases, with 20 bases spanning the gap. The CDR3 extends over 15 amino acids. Germline assignment: CDR1 SGHRS and CDR2 YFSETQ. CDR3 protein: CASSINRGGLGTQYF. In DNA form, the CDR3 reads TGCGCCAGCAGCATAAACCGGGGAGGCTTGGGGACCCAGTACTTC.

The rearrangement joins TRBV4-1 to TRBJ1-6; D not certain. The germline V and J ends were trimmed by 0 bases and 0 bases, with 9 bases remaining between them. Germline V gene data show CDR1 as MGHRA and CDR2 as YSYEKL. The CDR3 consists of 17 residues. The CDR3 nucleotides are TGCGCCAGCAGCCAAGATTGGGCCAGCTCCTATAATTCACCCCTCCACTTT. This sequence encodes CASSQDWASSYNSPLHF.

The CDR3 loop reads CASSPLKNEEKLFF. For the CDR3, the DNA is TGTGCCAGCTCACCCCTGAAGAACGAGGAAAAACTGTTTTTT. The chain combines TRBV18 with TRBJ1-4, with D unresolved. Germline-derived CDR1 and CDR2 are KGHSH and LQKENI. V lost 3 bases and J lost 8, with 13 bases in between. This CDR3 spans 14 amino acids. Drawing the rest from reference TRBV18 and TRBJ1-4, the complete variable domain is NAGVMQNPRHLVRRRGQEARLRCSPMKGHSHVYWYRQLPEEGLKFMVYLQKENIIDESGMPKERFSAEFPKEGPSILRIQQVVRGDSAAYFCASSPLKNEEKLFFGSGTQLSVL.

V gene TRBV11-2 combines with J gene TRBJ2-7; a weak D match, TRBD2 (5 bases). The germline V gene has CDR1 SGHAT and CDR2 FQNNGV. V lost 5 bases and J 0 bases, leaving 26 bases between the germline ends. The CDR3 extends over 19 amino acids. CDR3 region: CASSILDGLGVPSSYEQYF. CDR3 coding DNA: TGTGCCAGCAGCATACTCGACGGACTCGGAGTCCCAAGCTCCTACGAGCAGTACTTC.

The chain joins TRBV7-8 to TRBJ2-7; possible D gene TRBD2, 6 bases. The CDR3 runs 15 residues. Trimming stripped 5 bases from V and 5 bases from J, with 19 bases between. The germline CDR1 and CDR2 sequences are SGHVS and FQNEAQ. This CDR3 is CASSRASGVSDEQYF. CDR3 bases: TGTGCCAGCAGCCGGGCTTCGGGAGTCTCTGACGAGCAGTACTTC.

The chain carries TRBV12-3 or TRBV12-4 and TRBJ2-7; possibly TRBD2 for D (5 bases). V lost 5 bases and J lost 1, with 6 bases in between. This CDR3 has 12 amino acids. For the CDR3, the DNA is TGTGCCAGCAGTGGACTTTCCTACGAGCAGTACTTC. Amino acid sequence: CASSGLSYEQYF.

The chain couples TRBV27 to TRBJ2-7; 8 positions match TRBD2. Germline V CDR1 and CDR2: MNHEY, SMNVEV (reference sequence). V dropped 4 bases and J dropped 11; count of bases not matched to a gene: 4. The CDR3 runs 11 residues. CDR3 bases: TGTGCCAGCAGTTCAGCCGGGAGGGAGTACTTC. It is translated as CASSSAGREYF.

V and J are TRBV25-1 and TRBJ1-2; a possible D gene is TRBD1 (6 bases). CDR3 length: 16 residues. The germline CDR1 and CDR2 sequences are MGHDK and SYGVNS. Trimming removed 2 bases from V and 2 bases from J, with 15 bases in between. The CDR3 loop is CASSETVGTSNYGYTF. The CDR3 nucleotides are TGTGCCAGCAGTGAAACGGTTGGGACATCGAACTATGGCTACACCTTC.

The CDR3 spells CASSPGLAGYNEQFF. In DNA form, the CDR3 reads TGTGCCAGCAGCCCGGGACTAGCGGGTTACAATGAGCAGTTCTTC. The gene calls are TRBV7-7 and TRBJ2-1; 12 positions agree with TRBD2. With V trimmed by 5 bases and J by 4 bases, 3 bases remained unmatched. Germline V lookup: CDR1 SSHAT, CDR2 FNYEAQ (reference sequence). CDR3 size: 15 residues.

The genes are TRBV6-6 and TRBJ1-6; 11 positions agree with TRBD1. The germline V gene encodes CDR1 MNHNY and CDR2 SVGAGI (reference sequence). The CDR3 sequence is 14 residues long. Trimming removed 7 bases from V and 9 bases from J; junction bases left unmatched: 5. The chain's CDR3 is CASILGQGGSPLHF. The CDR3 DNA reads as TGTGCCAGCATCCTGGGACAGGGGGGTTCACCCCTCCACTTT.